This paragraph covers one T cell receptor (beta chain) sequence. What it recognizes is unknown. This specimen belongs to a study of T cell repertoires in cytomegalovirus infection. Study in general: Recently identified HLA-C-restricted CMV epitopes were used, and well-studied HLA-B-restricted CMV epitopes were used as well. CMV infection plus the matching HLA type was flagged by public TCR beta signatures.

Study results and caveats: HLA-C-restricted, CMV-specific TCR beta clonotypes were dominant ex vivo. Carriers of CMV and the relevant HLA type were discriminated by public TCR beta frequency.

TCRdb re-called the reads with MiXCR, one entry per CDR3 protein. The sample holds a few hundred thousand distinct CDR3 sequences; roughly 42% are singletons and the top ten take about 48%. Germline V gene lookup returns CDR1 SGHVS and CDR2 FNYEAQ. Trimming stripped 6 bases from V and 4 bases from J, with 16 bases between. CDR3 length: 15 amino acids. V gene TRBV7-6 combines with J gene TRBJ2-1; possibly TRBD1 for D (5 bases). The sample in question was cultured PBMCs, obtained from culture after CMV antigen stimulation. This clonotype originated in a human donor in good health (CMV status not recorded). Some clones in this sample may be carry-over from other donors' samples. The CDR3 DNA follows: TGTGCCAGCAGTTTTCAGGGTGGTCCGTACAATGAGCAGTTCTTC. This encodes CASSFQGGPYNEQFF.